The 26 T cell receptor beta chains below all came from one sample that was sequenced in a study of human T cells and chemical hapten exposure (TCRdb year 2021). Receptor amplification or capture employed RACE. Sequencing took place on a NextSeq 500. TCRdb trimmed the raw reads at Q25, called clones with MiXCR and kept productive beta chains. Identical CDR3 proteins give one entry, which carries the most common genes and DNA. This sample gives roughly 100,000 distinct CDR3 sequences in total; 30% to 35% of them show up just once. Around 2.8% of the sample lies in the top ten. The time point label, read with the paper, signifies: patch test 3, about 24 weeks after DPC sensitization. Read against the paper, the sample's treatment or condition label means: therapeutic diphenylcyclopropenone sensitization with weekly scalp DPC. Material: whole blood, obtained in connection with sensitization to the hapten diphenylcyclopropenone (DPC). The receptors were sampled from a man aged 35-49 years with alopecia areata. Some clones in this sample may be carry-over from other donors' samples.

This sequence joins TRBV20-1 and TRBJ2-5; 7 nucleotides agree with TRBD1. The CDR3 is 15 residues long. Trimming at V came to 7 bases and at J to 0 bases, leaving 11 bases not matched to a gene. Germline-derived CDR1 and CDR2 are DFQATT and SNEGSKA (reference sequence). CDR3 bases: TGCAGTGGGGGAGCCGGGACAGCGAACCAAGAGACCCAGTACTTC. Translated: CSGGAGTANQETQYF.

The V and J genes are TRBV7-9 and TRBJ2-7; D may be TRBD1 or TRBD2 (7 bases each). This CDR3 has 16 residues. From germline, CDR1 is SEHNR and CDR2 FQNEAQ (reference sequence). V lost 4 bases and J lost 6, with 22 bases in between. The CDR3 protein is CASSSRPLAEGAEQYF. In DNA, the CDR3 is TGTGCCAGCAGCTCGAGGCCCCTAGCGGAGGGGGCCGAGCAGTACTTC.

This clonotype was found a few times. The chain couples TRBV29-1 to TRBJ2-1; 12 nucleotides line up with TRBD2. The CDR3 is 14 residues long. CDR1 SQVTM and CDR2 ANQGSEA come from the germline V gene. V dropped 5 bases and J dropped 4; count of bases not matched to a gene: 3. The CDR3 DNA sequence: TGCAGCGTTCCTGGACTAGCGGGGTACAATGAGCAGTTCTTC. This gives the protein CSVPGLAGYNEQFF.

This chain uses TRBV6-2 or TRBV6-3 with TRBJ2-1, with TRBD2 matching over 8 bases. CDR1 and CDR2 from the germline V gene are MNHEY and SVGEGT. V lost 0 bases to trimming and J lost 10 bases; unmatched junction nucleotides: 8. The CDR3 contains 15 residues. CDR3 sequence: CASSYSLLSGIEQFF. The DNA for the CDR3 is TGTGCCAGCAGTTACTCCTTGCTTAGCGGGATAGAGCAGTTCTTC.

The chain couples TRBV27 to TRBJ2-7; 8 nucleotides align to TRBD2. V was clipped by 7 bases and J by 7 bases; unmatched bases: 9. This CDR3 has 13 residues. From germline, CDR1 is MNHEY and CDR2 SMNVEV (reference sequence). CDR3 nucleotides: TGTGCCAGCACCCGGGAGGGCCTGGGAGAGCAGTACTTC. Translation gives CASTREGLGEQYF.

As for this clonotype: A junction boundary mismatches the germline segment, possibly from a read error. The chain couples TRBV7-7 to TRBJ2-1; TRBD2 aligns across 9 bases. From germline, CDR1 is SSHAT and CDR2 FNYEAQ (reference sequence). This CDR3 contains 16 residues. In DNA form, the CDR3 reads TGTGCTAGCAGCTTATCTAGCGGGAACTCCTACAATGAGCAGTTCTTC. It codes for CASSLSSGNSYNEQFF.

This clonotype was picked up one time. V and J are TRBV6-2 or TRBV6-3 and TRBJ1-1; D gene uncertain. Trimming cost V 6 bases and J 5 bases, with 7 bases left between them. The CDR3 consists of 11 residues. The germline gives CDR1 MNHEY, CDR2 SVGEGT. CDR3 sequence: CASRERTEAFF. The CDR3, as DNA: TGTGCCAGCAGGGAGAGGACTGAAGCTTTCTTT.

This clonotype was seen a few times. CDR3 nucleotides: TGTGCAAGTCGCTCATCACCCCGGGCCAGCAGCTACGAGCAGTACGTC. Amino acid sequence: CASRSSPRASSYEQYV. J is TRBJ2-7 and V is TRBV12-2; the listed D gene, TRBD1, was not tested against the DNA. TRBV12-2 is an annotated pseudogene. The CDR3 extends over 16 amino acids.

The chain recombines TRBV20-1 with TRBJ2-6; D not certain. The germline V gene has CDR1 DFQATT and CDR2 SNEGSKA (reference sequence). The CDR3 is 13 amino acids. CDR3: CSTEASGANVLTF. In DNA, the CDR3 is TGCAGCACTGAGGCTTCCGGGGCCAACGTCCTGACTTTC.

The chain recombines TRBV3-1 with TRBJ2-7; no clear D gene. Trimming stripped 1 base from V and 2 bases from J, with 9 bases between. The CDR3 extends over 14 amino acids. Germline lookup yields CDR1 LGHDT and CDR2 YNNKEL (reference sequence). DNA for the CDR3: TGTGCCAGCAGCCAAGTAACTGTCCCCTACGAGCAGTACTTC. This sequence encodes CASSQVTVPYEQYF.

This clonotype showed up just a few times. The chain links TRBV7-9 to TRBJ2-1, with 10 bases that match TRBD2. Germline V gene data show CDR1 as SEHNR and CDR2 as FQNEAQ (reference sequence). With V trimmed by 3 bases and J by 8 bases, 7 bases remained unmatched. The CDR3 runs to 15 residues. CDR3: CASSFVLAGGDEQFF. DNA for the CDR3: TGTGCCAGCAGCTTTGTCTTAGCGGGAGGCGATGAGCAGTTCTTC.

The rearrangement uses TRBV7-2 and TRBJ2-5, with 8 bases lining up with TRBD1. Looked up from germline, CDR1 is SGHTA and CDR2 is FQGNSA. The V segment lost 3 bases and the J segment 2 bases; nucleotides outside the gene matches: 5. This CDR3 region has 15 residues. CDR3 region: CASSLGHRGQETQYF. CDR3 nucleotide sequence: TGTGCCAGCAGCTTGGGGCACAGGGGGCAAGAGACCCAGTACTTC. The complete variable domain, with remaining parts taken from reference TRBV7-2 and TRBJ2-5, reads GAGVSQSPSNKVTEKGKDVELRCDPISGHTALYWYRQSLGQGLEFLIYFQGNSAPDKSGLPSDRFSAERTGGSVSTLTIQRTQQEDSAVYLCASSLGHRGQETQYFGPGTRLLVL.

With regard to this clonotype: Its ends do not fully match the called genes, so a read error is possible. The rearrangement uses TRBV20-1 and TRBJ1-5; 7 bases are shared with TRBD1. Germline CDR1 DFQATT, CDR2 SNEGSKA (reference sequence). CDR3 length equals 13 residues. As DNA, the CDR3 is TGCAGTGCTAGACCCACAGGGGAAAGGCCCCGGCATTTT. Translated: CSARPTGERPRHF.

The chain carries TRBV29-1 and TRBJ1-1, with 11 bases that match TRBD1. The V segment lost 7 bases and the J segment 0 bases; nucleotides outside the gene matches: 4. The germline V gene has CDR1 SQVTM and CDR2 ANQGSEA. This CDR3 is built from 14 residues. The CDR3 here is CSALGQGVNTEAFF. CDR3 bases: TGCAGCGCTTTGGGACAGGGGGTGAACACTGAAGCTTTCTTT.

The J gene is TRBJ2-7, the V gene TRBV9; D perhaps matches TRBD1 (6 bases). Looked up from germline, CDR1 is SGDLS and CDR2 is YYNGEE. The germline V and J ends were trimmed by 9 bases and 2 bases, with 15 bases remaining between them. The CDR3 loop spans 13 amino acids. The CDR3 loop is CATLRQDTYEQYF. The CDR3 DNA reads as TGTGCCACCCTTCGACAGGATACCTACGAGCAGTACTTC.

Ten or more counts support this clonotype. This chain links TRBV29-1 with TRBJ2-1; 16 nucleotides line up with TRBD2. The CDR3 consists of 13 residues. The V and J ends lost 3 bases and 13 bases, in that order; junction bases with no gene match: 3. Germline V gives CDR1 SQVTM, CDR2 ANQGSEA. The CDR3 protein is CSVEGLAGGPQFF. The CDR3 DNA reads TGCAGCGTTGAGGGACTAGCGGGAGGGCCTCAGTTCTTC.

V is TRBV6-1 and J is TRBJ2-7; D is perhaps TRBD2 (6 bases). Germline loops: CDR1 MNHNS, CDR2 SASEGT. V lost 7 bases and J 6 bases, leaving 22 bases between the germline ends. CDR3 size: 15 residues. CDR3 in amino acids: CASIRKSVLAVEQYF. The CDR3 DNA is TGTGCCAGCATTAGAAAGTCCGTGTTAGCGGTCGAGCAGTACTTC.

The rearrangement uses TRBV7-9 and TRBJ1-3, with D perhaps matching TRBD1 (5 bases). CDR1 and CDR2 from the germline V gene are SEHNR and FQNEAQ (reference sequence). Trimming removed 5 bases from V and 2 bases from J, with 10 bases in between. The CDR3 runs to 14 residues. The CDR3 sequence is CASSPTGAGNTIYF. Here the CDR3 DNA reads TGTGCCAGCAGCCCGACGGGGGCTGGAAACACCATATATTTT.

CDR3: CSVERGLNTEAFF. For the CDR3, the DNA is TGCAGCGTTGAAAGGGGATTGAACACTGAAGCTTTCTTT. The rearrangement uses TRBV29-1 and TRBJ1-1; TRBD1 might be the D (5 bases). This CDR3 comprises 13 residues. The germline V gene encodes CDR1 SQVTM and CDR2 ANQGSEA. V lost 2 bases and J lost 0, with 7 bases in between.

There are a few counts of this clonotype. CDR3 in amino acids: CASSQGVLAGNQFF. The DNA for the CDR3 is TGTGCCAGCAGCCAAGGGGTCCTAGCGGGTAATCAGTTCTTC. V and J are TRBV3-1 and TRBJ2-1, with TRBD2 matching over 8 bases. Germline V gene data show CDR1 as LGHDT and CDR2 as YNNKEL (reference sequence). This CDR3 has 14 amino acids. After removal of 1 base from V and 13 bases from J, the junction contained 9 bases not matched to a gene.

This clonotype was found a few times. The V gene is TRBV12-3 or TRBV12-4, the J gene TRBJ2-7; D gene unclear. V was pared by 2 bases and J by 3 bases, with 8 bases between. The CDR3 is 13 amino acids. DNA for the CDR3: TGTGCCAGCAGTTTAAGGCTAGTCTACGAGCAGTACTTC. Translated: CASSLRLVYEQYF.

The rearrangement links TRBV5-6 to TRBJ1-1; 8 nucleotides line up with TRBD1. The CDR3 covers 14 residues. Germline trimming cut 2 bases from V and 3 bases from J; bases unmatched to any gene: 3. CDR1 and CDR2 from the germline V gene are SGHDT and YYEEEE. The CDR3: CASSFGQGYTEAFF. CDR3 sequence (DNA): TGTGCCAGCAGCTTTGGACAGGGATACACTGAAGCTTTCTTT.

The chain links TRBV6-4 to TRBJ2-2, with D possibly called TRBD1 or TRBD2 (5 bases each). Trimming took 5 bases from V and 1 from J, leaving 8 bases between them. This CDR3 is built from 14 residues. CDR1 is MRHNA, CDR2 SNTAGT, per germline. For the CDR3, the DNA is TGTGCCAGCAGTAGGGACGGGAACACCGGGGAGCTGTTTTTT. It is translated as CASSRDGNTGELFF.

The CDR3 sequence is CSALNEGGRYNEQFF. The CDR3 DNA reads TGCAGTGCTCTAAATGAGGGCGGGAGGTACAATGAGCAGTTCTTC. The chain carries TRBV20-1 and TRBJ2-1; TRBD2 aligns across 8 bases. The CDR3 is 15 residues long. After removal of 5 bases from V and 4 bases from J, the junction contained 10 bases not matched to a gene. Germline V CDR1 and CDR2: DFQATT, SNEGSKA (reference sequence).

The rearrangement links TRBV2 to TRBJ2-7; D might be TRBD1 or TRBD2, each matching 5 bases. V was clipped by 0 bases and J by 11 bases, with 17 bases between them. This CDR3 contains 14 residues. Per the germline V gene, CDR1 is SNHLY and CDR2 is FYNNEI. The CDR3 loop is CASSEAPGTAGEYV. As DNA, the CDR3 is TGTGCCAGCAGTGAAGCGCCTGGGACGGCCGGGGAGTACGTC.

This clonotype was counted many times. Here the CDR3 DNA reads TGTGCCAGCAGTTTGGTCGGAGGGCGAGAGACCCAGTACTTC. Encoded protein: CASSLVGGRETQYF. The chain recombines TRBV27 with TRBJ2-5, with a tentative D call TRBD2 (6 bases). V was pared by 3 bases and J by 4 bases, with 12 bases between. Germline V gene lookup returns CDR1 MNHEY and CDR2 SMNVEV (reference sequence). CDR3 length: 14 residues.